This TCR beta chain was retrieved from a study of human thymus T cells. Clones were read by immunoSEQ multiplex PCR, and TCRdb kept only the in-frame ones, dropping some. The sample lists some 120,000 clones, around 94% occurring once. Thymic samples were excised during corrective heart operations. Healthy Finnish infants undergoing corrective surgery for congenital heart defects were the donors. This CDR3 has 17 residues. V lost 3 bases to trimming and J lost 0 bases, with 17 bases between them. Germline V gives CDR1 SGHTS, CDR2 YDEGEE. Sequencing was performed on thymus tissue. This sequence originates from a boy less than two years old with a congenital heart defect but otherwise immunologically healthy. The chain is built from TRBV5-8 and TRBJ2-3, with D perhaps matching TRBD2 (6 bases). As DNA, the CDR3 is TGTGCCAGCAGCTGCCGCGGGGAGATACATAGCACAGATACGCAGTATTTT. Amino acid sequence: CASSCRGEIHSTDTQYF. The full variable domain, completed using reference TRBV5-8 and TRBJ2-3, is EAGVTQSPTHLIKTRGQQATLRCSPISGHTSVYWYQQALGLGLQFLLWYDEGEERNRGNFPPRFSGRQFPNYSSELNVNALELEDSALYLCASSCRGEIHSTDTQYFGPGTRLTVL.